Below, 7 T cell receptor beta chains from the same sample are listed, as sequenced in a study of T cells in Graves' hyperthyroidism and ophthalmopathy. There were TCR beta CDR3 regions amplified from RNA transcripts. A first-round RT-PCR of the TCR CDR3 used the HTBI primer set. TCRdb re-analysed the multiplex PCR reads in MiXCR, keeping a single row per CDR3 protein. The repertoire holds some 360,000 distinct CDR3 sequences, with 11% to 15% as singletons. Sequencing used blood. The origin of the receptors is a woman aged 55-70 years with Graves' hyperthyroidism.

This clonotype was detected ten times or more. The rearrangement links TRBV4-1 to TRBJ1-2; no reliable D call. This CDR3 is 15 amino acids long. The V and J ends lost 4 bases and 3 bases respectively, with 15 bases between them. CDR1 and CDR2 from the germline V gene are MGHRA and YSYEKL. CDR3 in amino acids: CASSPQVGQDYGYTF. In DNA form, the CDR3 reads TGCGCCAGCAGCCCCCAAGTGGGTCAGGACTATGGCTACACCTTC.

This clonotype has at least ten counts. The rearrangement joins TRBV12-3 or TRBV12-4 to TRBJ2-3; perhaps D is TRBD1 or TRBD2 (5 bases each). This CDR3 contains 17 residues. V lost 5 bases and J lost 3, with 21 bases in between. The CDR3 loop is CASSEGYRTLMTDTQYF. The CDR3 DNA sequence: TGTGCCAGCAGTGAGGGGTACAGGACTCTTATGACAGATACGCAGTATTTT.

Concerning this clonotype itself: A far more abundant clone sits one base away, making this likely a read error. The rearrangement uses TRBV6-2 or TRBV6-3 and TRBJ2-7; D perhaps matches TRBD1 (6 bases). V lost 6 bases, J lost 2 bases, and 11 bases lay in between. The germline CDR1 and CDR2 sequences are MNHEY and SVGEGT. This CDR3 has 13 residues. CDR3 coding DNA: TGTGCCAGCAGCAGGGGCAGCCCCTACGAGCAGTACTTC. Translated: CASSRGSPYEQYF.

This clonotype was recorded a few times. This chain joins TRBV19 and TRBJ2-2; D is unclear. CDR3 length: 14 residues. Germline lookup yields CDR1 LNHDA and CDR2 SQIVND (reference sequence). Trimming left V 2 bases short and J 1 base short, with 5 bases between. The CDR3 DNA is TGTGCCAGTAGTATACCTGTGAACACCGGGGAGCTGTTTTTT. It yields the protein CASSIPVNTGELFF.

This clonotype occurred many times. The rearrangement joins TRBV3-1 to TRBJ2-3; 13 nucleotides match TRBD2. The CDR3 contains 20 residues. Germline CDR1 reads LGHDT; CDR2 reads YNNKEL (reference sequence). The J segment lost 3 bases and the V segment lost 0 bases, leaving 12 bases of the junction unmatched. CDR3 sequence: CASSQDRTSGRAIQTDTQYF. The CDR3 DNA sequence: TGTGCCAGCAGCCAAGATAGAACTAGCGGGAGGGCCATACAAACAGATACGCAGTATTTT.

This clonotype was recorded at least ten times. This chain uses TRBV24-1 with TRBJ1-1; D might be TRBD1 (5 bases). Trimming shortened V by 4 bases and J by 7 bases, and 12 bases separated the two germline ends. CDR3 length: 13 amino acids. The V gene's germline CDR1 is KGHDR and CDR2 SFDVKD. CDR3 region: CATSDRDQGEAFF. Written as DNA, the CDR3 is TGTGCCACCAGTGACAGGGATCAGGGTGAAGCTTTCTTT.

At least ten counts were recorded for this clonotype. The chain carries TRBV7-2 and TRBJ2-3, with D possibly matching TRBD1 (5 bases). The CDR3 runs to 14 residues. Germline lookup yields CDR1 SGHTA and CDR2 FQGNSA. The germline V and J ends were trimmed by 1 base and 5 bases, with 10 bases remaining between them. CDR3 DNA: TGTGCCAGCAGCTTAGAAGGGGTGGTAGATACGCAGTATTTT. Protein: CASSLEGVVDTQYF.